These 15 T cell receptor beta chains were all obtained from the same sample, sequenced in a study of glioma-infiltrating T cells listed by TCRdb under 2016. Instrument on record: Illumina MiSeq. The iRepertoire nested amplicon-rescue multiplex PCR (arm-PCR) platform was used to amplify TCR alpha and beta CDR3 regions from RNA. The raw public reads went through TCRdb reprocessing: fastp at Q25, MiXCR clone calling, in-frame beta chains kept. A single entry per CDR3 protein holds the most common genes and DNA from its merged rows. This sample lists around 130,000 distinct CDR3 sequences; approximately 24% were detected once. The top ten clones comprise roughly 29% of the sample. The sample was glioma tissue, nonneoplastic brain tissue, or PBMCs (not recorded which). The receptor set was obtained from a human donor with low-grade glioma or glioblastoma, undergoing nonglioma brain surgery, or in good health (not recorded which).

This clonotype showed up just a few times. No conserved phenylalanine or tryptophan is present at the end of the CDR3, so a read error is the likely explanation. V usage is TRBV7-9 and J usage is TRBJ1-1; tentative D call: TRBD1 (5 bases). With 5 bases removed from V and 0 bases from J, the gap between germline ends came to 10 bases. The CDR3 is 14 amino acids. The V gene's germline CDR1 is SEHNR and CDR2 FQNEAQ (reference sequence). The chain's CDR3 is CASSQAGMNTEAFL. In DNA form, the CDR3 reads TGTGCCAGCAGCCAAGCAGGGATGAACACTGAAGCTTTCCTT.

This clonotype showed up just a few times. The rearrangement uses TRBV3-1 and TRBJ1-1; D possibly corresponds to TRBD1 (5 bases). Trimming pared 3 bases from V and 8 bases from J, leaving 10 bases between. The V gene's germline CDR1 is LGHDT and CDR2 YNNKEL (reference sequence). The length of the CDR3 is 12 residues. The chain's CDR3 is CASSHGGAEAFF. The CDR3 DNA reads TGTGCCAGCAGCCATGGCGGGGCAGAAGCTTTCTTT. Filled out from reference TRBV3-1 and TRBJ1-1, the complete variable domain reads DTAVSQTPKYLVTQMGNDKSIKCEQNLGHDTMYWYKQDSKKFLKIMFSYNNKELIINETVPNRFSPKSPDKAHLNLHINSLELGDSAVYFCASSHGGAEAFFGQGTRLTVV.

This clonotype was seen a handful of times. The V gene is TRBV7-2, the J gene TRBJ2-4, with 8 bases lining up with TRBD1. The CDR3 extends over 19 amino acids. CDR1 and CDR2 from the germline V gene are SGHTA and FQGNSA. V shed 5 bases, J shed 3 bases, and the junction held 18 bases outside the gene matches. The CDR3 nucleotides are TGTGCCAGCAGCGGAGGGAACCTTGGACAGGGTTACGGCAAAAACATTCAGTACTTC. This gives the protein CASSGGNLGQGYGKNIQYF.

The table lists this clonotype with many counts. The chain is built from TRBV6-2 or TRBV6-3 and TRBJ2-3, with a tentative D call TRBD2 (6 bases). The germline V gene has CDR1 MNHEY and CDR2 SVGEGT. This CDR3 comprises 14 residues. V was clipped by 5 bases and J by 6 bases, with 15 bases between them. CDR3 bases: TGTGCCAGCAGTCCCCGGGTTGGGGGGGATACGCAGTATTTT. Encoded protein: CASSPRVGGDTQYF.

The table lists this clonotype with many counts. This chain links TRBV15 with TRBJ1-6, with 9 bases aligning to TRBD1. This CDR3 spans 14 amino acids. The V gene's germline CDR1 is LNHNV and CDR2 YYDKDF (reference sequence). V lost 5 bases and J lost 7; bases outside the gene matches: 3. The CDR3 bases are TGTGCCACCAGCGGGACAGGGCCGAATTCACCCCTCCACTTT. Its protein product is CATSGTGPNSPLHF.

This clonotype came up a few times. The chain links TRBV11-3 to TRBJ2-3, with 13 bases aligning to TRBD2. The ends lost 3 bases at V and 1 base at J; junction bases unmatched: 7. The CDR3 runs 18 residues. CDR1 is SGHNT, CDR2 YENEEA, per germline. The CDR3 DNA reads TGTGCCAGCAGCTTTTACGGGGGGACTAGCGGGGGCACAGATACGCAGTATTTT. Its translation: CASSFYGGTSGGTDTQYF.

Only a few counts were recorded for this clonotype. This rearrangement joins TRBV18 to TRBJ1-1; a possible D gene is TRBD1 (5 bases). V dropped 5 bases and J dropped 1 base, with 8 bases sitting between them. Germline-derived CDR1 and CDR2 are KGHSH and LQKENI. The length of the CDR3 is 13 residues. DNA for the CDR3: TGTGCCAGCTCAATAGACAGGAACACTGAAGCTTTCTTT. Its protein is CASSIDRNTEAFF.

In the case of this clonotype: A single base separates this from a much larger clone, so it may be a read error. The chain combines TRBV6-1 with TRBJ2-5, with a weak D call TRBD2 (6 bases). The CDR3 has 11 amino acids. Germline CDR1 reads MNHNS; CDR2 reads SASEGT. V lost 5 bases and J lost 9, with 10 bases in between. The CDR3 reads CASSPREAQYF. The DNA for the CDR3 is TGTGCCAGCAGTCCCAGGGAGGCCCAGTACTTC.

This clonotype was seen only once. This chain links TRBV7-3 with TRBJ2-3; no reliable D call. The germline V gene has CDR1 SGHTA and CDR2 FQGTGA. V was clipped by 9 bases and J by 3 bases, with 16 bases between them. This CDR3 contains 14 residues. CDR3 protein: CASSTVGPTDTQYF. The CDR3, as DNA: TGTGCCAGTTCGACGGTGGGCCCAACAGATACGCAGTATTTT.

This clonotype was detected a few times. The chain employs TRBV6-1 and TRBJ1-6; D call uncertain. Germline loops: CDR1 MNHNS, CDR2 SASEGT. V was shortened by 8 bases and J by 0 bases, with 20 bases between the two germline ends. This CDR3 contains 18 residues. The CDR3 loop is CASERKPTVSSYNSPLHF. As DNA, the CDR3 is TGTGCCAGCGAGAGAAAACCTACAGTGAGCTCCTATAATTCACCCCTCCACTTT.

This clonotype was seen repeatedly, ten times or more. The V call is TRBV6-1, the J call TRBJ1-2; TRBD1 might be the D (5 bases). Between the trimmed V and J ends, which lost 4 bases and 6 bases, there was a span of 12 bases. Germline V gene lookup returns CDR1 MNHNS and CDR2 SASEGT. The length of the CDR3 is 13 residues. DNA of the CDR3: TGTGCCAGCAGTGGAATTTGGGGGGATGGCTACACCTTC. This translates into CASSGIWGDGYTF.

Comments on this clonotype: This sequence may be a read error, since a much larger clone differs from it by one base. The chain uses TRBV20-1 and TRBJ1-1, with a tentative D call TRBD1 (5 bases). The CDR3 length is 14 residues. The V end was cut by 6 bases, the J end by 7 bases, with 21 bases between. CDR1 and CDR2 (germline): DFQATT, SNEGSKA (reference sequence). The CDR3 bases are TGCAGTGCCCAGGGAGGGGCAGCAACGGGTGAAGCTTTCTTT. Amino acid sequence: CSAQGGAATGEAFF.

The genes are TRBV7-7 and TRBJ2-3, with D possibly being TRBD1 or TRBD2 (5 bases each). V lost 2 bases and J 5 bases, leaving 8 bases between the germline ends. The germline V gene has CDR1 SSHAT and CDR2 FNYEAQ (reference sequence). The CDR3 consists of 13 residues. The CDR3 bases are TGTGCCAGCAGCTTAACGGGGCAAGATACGCAGTATTTT. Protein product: CASSLTGQDTQYF.

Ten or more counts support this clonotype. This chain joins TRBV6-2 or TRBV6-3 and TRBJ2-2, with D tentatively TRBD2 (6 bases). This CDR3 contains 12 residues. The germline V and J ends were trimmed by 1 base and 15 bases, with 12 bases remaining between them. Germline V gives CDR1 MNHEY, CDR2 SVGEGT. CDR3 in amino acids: CASSYFGGGVFF. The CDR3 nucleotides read TGTGCCAGCAGTTACTTCGGCGGCGGGGTGTTTTTT.

As DNA, the CDR3 is TGTGCCAGCACTGGGGGGAGCAATCAGCCCCAGCATTTT. It codes for CASTGGSNQPQHF. V gene TRBV7-9 combines with J gene TRBJ1-5; TRBD1 might be the D (5 bases). Per the germline V gene, CDR1 is SEHNR and CDR2 is FQNEAQ (reference sequence). The V and J ends lost 7 bases and 1 base respectively, with 8 bases between them. The CDR3 runs 13 residues.